Each of the 19 T cell receptor beta chains below was sequenced from the same sample in a study of identical twins. TCRdb re-derived calls from the 5' RACE reads in MiXCR, one entry per CDR3 protein. The sample holds about 900,000 distinct CDR3 sequences; 9% to 15% are singletons and the top ten take around 1.6%. The same data also went into a second study, on yellow fever vaccine responses in identical twins.

The sequencing sample was made of PBMCs. The receptors were sampled from a woman between 18 and 29 years old in good health.

The chain joins TRBV24-1 to TRBJ2-2; TRBD2 matches 14 bases. The CDR3 has 16 residues. Trimming removed 7 bases from V and 3 bases from J; junction bases left unmatched: 3. Looked up from germline, CDR1 is KGHDR and CDR2 is SFDVKD. The CDR3 region has the DNA TGTGCCACCAGATCGACTAGCGGGGGGGACACCGGGGAGCTGTTTTTT. Translation: CATRSTSGGDTGELFF.

There are many counts of this clonotype. This CDR3 reads CASSPLAGDTDTQYF. The CDR3, as DNA: TGTGCCAGCTCACCCTTAGCGGGAGACACAGATACGCAGTATTTT. J is TRBJ2-3 and V is TRBV18; 9 nucleotides agree with TRBD2. CDR1 KGHSH and CDR2 LQKENI come from the germline V gene. The CDR3 spans 15 residues. V lost 3 bases to trimming and J lost 2 bases; unmatched junction nucleotides: 3.

This clonotype has just one count. The rearrangement uses TRBV7-9 and TRBJ2-1; no firm D call. The V end was cut by 3 bases, the J end by 9 bases, with 9 bases between. The CDR3 totals 12 residues. CDR1 is SEHNR, CDR2 FQNEAQ, per germline (reference sequence). The CDR3: CASSLEESEQFF. CDR3 DNA sequence: TGTGCCAGCAGCTTGGAAGAGAGTGAGCAGTTCTTC.

The chain has TRBV15 and TRBJ2-5; 9 bases are a match to TRBD2. The CDR3 has 17 amino acids. CDR1 is LNHNV and CDR2 is YYDKDF in the germline V gene (reference sequence). The junction had 7 bases not matched to a gene; V was cut back by 0 bases and J by 2 bases. The CDR3, as DNA: TGTGCCACCAGCAGAGATGCCCGGCTAGCGGGACAAGAGACCCAGTACTTC. Translated, it gives CATSRDARLAGQETQYF.

This clonotype was picked up a small number of times. The gene calls are TRBV9 and TRBJ1-3, with no clear D. The germline V gene encodes CDR1 SGDLS and CDR2 YYNGEE. Trimming took off 0 bases at V and 2 bases at J, with 3 bases between the two ends. CDR3 length equals 13 residues. For the CDR3, the DNA is TGTGCCAGCAGCGTAGGACCTGGAAACACCATATATTTT. Protein: CASSVGPGNTIYF.

The chain combines TRBV5-1 with TRBJ1-1; 9 bases are a match to TRBD1. V gave up 0 bases and J gave up 3 bases; unmatched junction bases: 6. The length of the CDR3 is 16 residues. CDR1 SGHRS and CDR2 YFSETQ come from the germline V gene. The CDR3 DNA reads as TGCGCCAGCAGCTTGGAGGGGGACAGGGTGGACACTGAAGCTTTCTTT. Its translation: CASSLEGDRVDTEAFF.

This sequence joins TRBV20-1 and TRBJ1-2, with D unresolved. V was trimmed by 1 base and J by 4 bases, leaving 13 bases between them. Germline CDR1 and CDR2: DFQATT and SNEGSKA (reference sequence). There are 14 residues in the CDR3. CDR3 in amino acids: CSARATPISYGYTF. The DNA of the CDR3 is TGCAGTGCTAGAGCAACCCCTATTAGCTATGGCTACACCTTC.

This clonotype was counted between two and nine times. The rearrangement joins TRBV2 to TRBJ2-1; the match to TRBD2 covers 8 bases. The CDR3 is 15 residues long. Germline CDR1 and CDR2: SNHLY and FYNNEI. V lost 3 bases, J lost 4 bases, and 5 bases stayed unmatched. The CDR3 DNA is TGTGCCAGCAGTGAGTCTCTAGCGGGTTACAATGAGCAGTTCTTC. It is translated as CASSESLAGYNEQFF. The full variable domain, with the rest looked up from reference TRBV2 and TRBJ2-1, is EPEVTQTPSHQVTQMGQEVILRCVPISNHLYFYWYRQILGQKVEFLVSFYNNEISEKSEIFDDQFSVERPDGSNFTLKIRSTKLEDSAMYFCASSESLAGYNEQFFGPGTRLTVL.

V gene TRBV28 combines with J gene TRBJ1-5; maybe TRBD1 (5 bases). V was cut by 4 bases and J by 7 bases, with 14 bases left in between. From germline, CDR1 is MDHEN and CDR2 SYDVKM. The CDR3 is 14 residues long. In DNA, the CDR3 is TGTGCCAGCAGTTGGGACGCCTCGGGACAGCCCCAGCATTTT. The encoded protein is CASSWDASGQPQHF.

V is TRBV2 and J is TRBJ2-1; 8 bases match TRBD2. V trimming: 6 bases; J trimming: 9 bases; junction bases outside the gene matches: 4. The CDR3 sequence is 12 residues long. Germline V lookup: CDR1 SNHLY, CDR2 FYNNEI. Written as DNA, the CDR3 is TGTGCCAGCAGGGGACTAGTCGTTGAGCAGTTCTTC. It translates to CASRGLVVEQFF.

The sample holds a few counts of this clonotype. The rearrangement joins TRBV12-3 or TRBV12-4 to TRBJ2-7, with a tentative D call TRBD2 (7 bases). V shed 4 bases and J shed 3 bases, with 22 bases lying between them. The CDR3 totals 17 residues. CDR3 nucleotide sequence: TGTGCCAGCAGTTCCACATTGACCGGGGGGCCTGACTACGAGCAGTACTTC. This encodes CASSSTLTGGPDYEQYF.

This chain joins TRBV19 and TRBJ1-6; TRBD1 is a possible D gene (5 bases). CDR1 and CDR2 (germline): LNHDA, SQIVND (reference sequence). The CDR3 has 14 residues. V was cut by 7 bases and J by 5 bases, with 12 bases left in between. The CDR3 nucleotides are TGTGCCAGTACCCCAGGAGGGGATAATTCACCCCTCCACTTT. This encodes CASTPGGDNSPLHF. Full variable domain (outside the CDR3, taken from reference TRBV19 and TRBJ1-6): DGGITQSPKYLFRKEGQNVTLSCEQNLNHDAMYWYRQDPGQGLRLIYYSQIVNDFQKGDIAEGYSVSREKKESFPLTVTSAQKNPTAFYLCASTPGGDNSPLHFGNGTRLTVT.

About this clonotype: This likely comes from a read error, as the CDR3 has no conserved phenylalanine or tryptophan at its end. The CDR3 here is CATSTSPGGKYEQYL. DNA of the CDR3: TGTGCCACCAGCACTAGCCCAGGGGGAAAGTACGAGCAGTACCTC. V and J are TRBV15 and TRBJ2-7; 7 nucleotides align to TRBD1. The V and J ends lost 4 bases and 4 bases, in that order; junction bases with no gene match: 10. Germline V gives CDR1 LNHNV, CDR2 YYDKDF (reference sequence). This CDR3 region has 15 residues.

This clonotype was recorded a few times. The gene calls are TRBV2 and TRBJ2-1, with TRBD2 identical over 7 bases. V dropped 8 bases and J dropped 8; count of bases not matched to a gene: 18. The V gene's germline CDR1 is SNHLY and CDR2 FYNNEI. The CDR3 loop spans 16 amino acids. This CDR3 is CASRISRELSGYEQFF. CDR3 in DNA: TGTGCCAGCCGGATTTCGCGGGAGCTTTCCGGCTATGAGCAGTTCTTC.

This clonotype came up many times. J is TRBJ2-1 and V is TRBV5-1; 8 bases agree with TRBD1. The trim removed 4 bases at V and 3 bases at J, leaving 6 bases unmatched. CDR1 is SGHRS, CDR2 YFSETQ, per germline. The CDR3 length is 15 residues. The CDR3 is CASSPRDRSYNEQFF. In DNA form, the CDR3 reads TGCGCCAGCAGCCCCCGGGACAGGAGCTACAATGAGCAGTTCTTC.

This clonotype was recorded at least ten times. The rearrangement joins TRBV7-9 to TRBJ2-1; D not certain. The length of the CDR3 is 15 residues. The germline CDR1 and CDR2 sequences are SEHNR and FQNEAQ (reference sequence). The ends were cut back, 5 bases at V and 9 bases at J, with 20 bases in the middle. The CDR3, as DNA: TGTGCCAGCAGCCCCTTTGTCGGGTCCCGTGCTGAGCAGTTCTTC. It is translated as CASSPFVGSRAEQFF. Full variable domain (remainder filled in from reference TRBV7-9 and TRBJ2-1): DTGVSQNPRHKITKRGQNVTFRCDPISEHNRLYWYRQTLGQGPEFLTYFQNEAQLEKSRLLSDRFSAERPKGSFSTLEIQRTEQGDSAMYLCASSPFVGSRAEQFFGPGTRLTVL.

This clonotype came up a few times. The chain uses TRBV12-3 or TRBV12-4 and TRBJ2-3; the D gene could be TRBD1 or TRBD2 (6 bases each). The CDR3 consists of 14 residues. V dropped 3 bases and J dropped 5 bases, with 12 bases sitting between them. CDR3 sequence reads: CASSFRRDIDTQYF. The CDR3 DNA sequence: TGTGCCAGCAGTTTCAGGAGGGACATAGATACGCAGTATTTT.

This clonotype has more than one count but fewer than ten. V and J are TRBV7-9 and TRBJ2-7, with 12 nucleotides matching TRBD1. This CDR3 contains 15 residues. Germline V gives CDR1 SEHNR, CDR2 FQNEAQ (reference sequence). J lost 3 bases, V lost 5 bases, and 5 bases had no gene match. This CDR3 is CASSIGTGGGYEQYF. The DNA of the CDR3 is TGTGCCAGCAGCATTGGGACAGGGGGCGGCTACGAGCAGTACTTC.

This clonotype was picked up a small number of times. The chain uses TRBV18 and TRBJ2-2; TRBD2 aligns across 12 bases. Germline V gene data show CDR1 as KGHSH and CDR2 as LQKENI. This CDR3 has 16 amino acids. With V trimmed by 2 bases and J by 8 bases, 6 bases remained unmatched. DNA for the CDR3: TGTGCCAGCTCACCAGGACTAGCGGGGACTCCAGGGGAGCTGTTTTTT. It specifies CASSPGLAGTPGELFF.